This TCR beta chain was sequenced for a study of CD8 T cell repertoires and HIV-1 epitope variants. The method was immunoSEQ multiplex PCR; TCRdb's version includes in-frame clones alone and lacks a portion of them. The sample holds over 90,000 clones; roughly 77% are singletons and the top ten take 20% to 30%. V was clipped by 4 bases and J by 0 bases, with 11 bases between them. The CDR3 is 14 amino acids. Looked up from germline, CDR1 is SQVTM and CDR2 is ANQGSEA. The gene calls are TRBV29-1 and TRBJ2-3; D not certain. Source material: uncultured baseline CD8+ T cells from peripheral blood mononuclear cells (PBMCs). The sequence was obtained from a male donor with HIV. CDR3 region: CSVAGRTSTDTQYF. In nucleotides, the CDR3 is TGCAGCGTTGCAGGACGCACTAGCACAGATACGCAGTATTTT.